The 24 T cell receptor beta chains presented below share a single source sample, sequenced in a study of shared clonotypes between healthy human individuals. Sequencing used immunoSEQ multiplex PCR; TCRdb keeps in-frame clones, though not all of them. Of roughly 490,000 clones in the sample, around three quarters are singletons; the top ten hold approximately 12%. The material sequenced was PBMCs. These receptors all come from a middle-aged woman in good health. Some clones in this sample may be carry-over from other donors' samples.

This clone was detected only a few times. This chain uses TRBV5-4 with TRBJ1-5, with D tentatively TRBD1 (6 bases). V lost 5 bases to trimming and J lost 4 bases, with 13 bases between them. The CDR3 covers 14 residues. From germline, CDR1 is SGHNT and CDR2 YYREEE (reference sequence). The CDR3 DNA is TGTGCCAGCAGTCGAGGGGGGAAAAATCAGCCCCAGCATTTT. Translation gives CASSRGGKNQPQHF. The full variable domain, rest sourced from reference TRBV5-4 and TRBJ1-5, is ETGVTQSPTHLIKTRGQQVTLRCSSQSGHNTVSWYQQALGQGPQFIFQYYREEENGRGNFPPRFSGLQFPNYSSELNVNALELDDSALYLCASSRGGKNQPQHFGDGTRLSIL.

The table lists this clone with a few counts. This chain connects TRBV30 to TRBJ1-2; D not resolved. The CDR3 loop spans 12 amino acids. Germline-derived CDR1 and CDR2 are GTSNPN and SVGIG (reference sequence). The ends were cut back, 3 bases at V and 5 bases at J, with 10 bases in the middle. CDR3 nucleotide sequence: TGTGCCTGGAGCCTTAGTTCGTATGGCTACACCTTC. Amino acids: CAWSLSSYGYTF.

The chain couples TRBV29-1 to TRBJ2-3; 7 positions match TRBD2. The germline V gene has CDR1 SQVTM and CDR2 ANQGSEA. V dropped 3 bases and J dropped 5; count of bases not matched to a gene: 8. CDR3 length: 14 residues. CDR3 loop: CSVDLAGEQDTQYF. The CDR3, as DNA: TGCAGCGTTGACCTTGCGGGAGAACAAGATACGCAGTATTTT.

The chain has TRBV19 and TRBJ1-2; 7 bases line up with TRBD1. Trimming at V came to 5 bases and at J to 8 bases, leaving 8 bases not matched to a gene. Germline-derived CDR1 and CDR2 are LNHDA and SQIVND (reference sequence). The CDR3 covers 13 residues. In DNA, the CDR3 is TGTGCCAGTAGTGGGACAGCGAACGGGGGCTACACCTTC. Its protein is CASSGTANGGYTF.

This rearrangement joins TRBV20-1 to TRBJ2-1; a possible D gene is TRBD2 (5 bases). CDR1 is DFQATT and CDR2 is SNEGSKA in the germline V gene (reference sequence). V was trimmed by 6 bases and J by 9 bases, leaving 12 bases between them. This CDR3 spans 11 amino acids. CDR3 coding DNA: TGCAGTGCAGACTACTTCCCTGAGCAGTTCTTC. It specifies CSADYFPEQFF.

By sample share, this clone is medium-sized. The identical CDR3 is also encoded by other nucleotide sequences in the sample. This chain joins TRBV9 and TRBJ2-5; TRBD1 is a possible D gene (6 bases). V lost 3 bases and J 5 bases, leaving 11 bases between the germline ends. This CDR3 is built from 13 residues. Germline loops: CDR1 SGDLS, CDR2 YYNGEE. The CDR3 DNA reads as TGTGCCAGCAGCGCACAGGGCGGGGAGACCCAGTACTTC. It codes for CASSAQGGETQYF.

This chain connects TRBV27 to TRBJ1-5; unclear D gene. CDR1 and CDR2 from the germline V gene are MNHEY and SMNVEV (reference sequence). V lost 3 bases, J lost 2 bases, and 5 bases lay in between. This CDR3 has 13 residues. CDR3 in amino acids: CASSLIGNQPQHF. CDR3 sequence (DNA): TGTGCCAGCAGTTTGATAGGCAATCAGCCCCAGCATTTT.

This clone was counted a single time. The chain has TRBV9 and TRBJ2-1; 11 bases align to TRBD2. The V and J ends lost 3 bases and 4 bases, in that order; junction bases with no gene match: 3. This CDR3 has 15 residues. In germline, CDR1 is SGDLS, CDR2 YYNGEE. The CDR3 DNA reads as TGTGCCAGCAGCGGACGACTAGCGGGGTACAATGAGCAGTTCTTC. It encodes CASSGRLAGYNEQFF.

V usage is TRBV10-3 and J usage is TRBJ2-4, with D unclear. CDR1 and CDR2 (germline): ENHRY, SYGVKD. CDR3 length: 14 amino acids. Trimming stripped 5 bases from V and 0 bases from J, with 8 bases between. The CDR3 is CAISSNVAKNIQYF. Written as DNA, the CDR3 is TGTGCCATCAGTTCGAACGTAGCCAAAAACATTCAGTACTTC.

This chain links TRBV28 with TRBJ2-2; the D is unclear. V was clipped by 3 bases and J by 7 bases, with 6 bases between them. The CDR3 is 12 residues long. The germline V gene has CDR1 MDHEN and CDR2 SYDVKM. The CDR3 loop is CASSLPDGELFF. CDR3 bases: TGTGCCAGCAGTTTGCCCGACGGGGAGCTGTTTTTT.

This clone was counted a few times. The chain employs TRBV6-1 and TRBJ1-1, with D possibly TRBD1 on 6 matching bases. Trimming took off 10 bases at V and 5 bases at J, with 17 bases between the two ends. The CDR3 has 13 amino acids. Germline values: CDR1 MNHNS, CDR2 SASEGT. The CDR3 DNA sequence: TGTGCCATTGGACAGTGGGGCTTGACTGAAGCTTTCTTT. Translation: CAIGQWGLTEAFF.

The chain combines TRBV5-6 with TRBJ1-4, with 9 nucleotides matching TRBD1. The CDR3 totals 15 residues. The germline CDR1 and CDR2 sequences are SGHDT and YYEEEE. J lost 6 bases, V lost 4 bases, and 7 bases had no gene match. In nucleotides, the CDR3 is TGTGCCAGCAGCCTCCAGGGGACAGGGTATGAAAAACTGTTTTTT. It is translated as CASSLQGTGYEKLFF. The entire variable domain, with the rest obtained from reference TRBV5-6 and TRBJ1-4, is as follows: DAGVTQSPTHLIKTRGQQVTLRCSPKSGHDTVSWYQQALGQGPQFIFQYYEEEERQRGNFPDRFSGHQFPNYSSELNVNALLLGDSALYLCASSLQGTGYEKLFFGSGTQLSVL.

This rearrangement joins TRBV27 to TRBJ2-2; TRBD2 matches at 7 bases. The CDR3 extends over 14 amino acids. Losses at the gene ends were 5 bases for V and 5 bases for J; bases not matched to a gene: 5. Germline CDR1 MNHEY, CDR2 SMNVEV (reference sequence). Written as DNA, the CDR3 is TGTGCCAGCAGTCGCGGGGGACGGACCGGGGAGCTGTTTTTT. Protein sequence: CASSRGGRTGELFF.

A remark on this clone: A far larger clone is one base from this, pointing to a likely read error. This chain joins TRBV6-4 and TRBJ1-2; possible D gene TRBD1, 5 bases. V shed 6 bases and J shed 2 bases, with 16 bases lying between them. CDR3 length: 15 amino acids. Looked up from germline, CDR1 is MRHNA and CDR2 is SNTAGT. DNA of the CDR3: TGTGCCAGCAGCCCGTCGCCTGGGGCCAACTATGGCTACACCTTC. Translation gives CASSPSPGANYGYTF.

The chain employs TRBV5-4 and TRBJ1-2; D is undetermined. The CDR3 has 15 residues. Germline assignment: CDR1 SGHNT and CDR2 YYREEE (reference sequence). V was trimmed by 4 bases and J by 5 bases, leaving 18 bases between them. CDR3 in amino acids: CASSQRVPAQYGYTF. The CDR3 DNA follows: TGTGCCAGCAGCCAGCGGGTGCCCGCGCAATATGGCTACACCTTC. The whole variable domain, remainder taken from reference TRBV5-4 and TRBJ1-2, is ETGVTQSPTHLIKTRGQQVTLRCSSQSGHNTVSWYQQALGQGPQFIFQYYREEENGRGNFPPRFSGLQFPNYSSELNVNALELDDSALYLCASSQRVPAQYGYTFGSGTRLTVV.

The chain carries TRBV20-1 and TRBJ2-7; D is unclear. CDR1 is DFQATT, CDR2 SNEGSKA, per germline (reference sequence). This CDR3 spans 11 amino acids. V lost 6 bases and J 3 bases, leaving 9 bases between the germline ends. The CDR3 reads CSAPRSYEQYF. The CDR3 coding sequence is TGCAGTGCGCCTCGGAGCTACGAGCAGTACTTC.

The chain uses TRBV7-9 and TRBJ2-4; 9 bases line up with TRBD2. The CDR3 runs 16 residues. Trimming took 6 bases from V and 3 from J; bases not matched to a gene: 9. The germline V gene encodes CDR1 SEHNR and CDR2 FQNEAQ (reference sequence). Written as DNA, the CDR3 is TGTGCCAGCAGTTACATAGCGGGAGTGGGCAAAAACATTCAGTACTTC. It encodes CASSYIAGVGKNIQYF.

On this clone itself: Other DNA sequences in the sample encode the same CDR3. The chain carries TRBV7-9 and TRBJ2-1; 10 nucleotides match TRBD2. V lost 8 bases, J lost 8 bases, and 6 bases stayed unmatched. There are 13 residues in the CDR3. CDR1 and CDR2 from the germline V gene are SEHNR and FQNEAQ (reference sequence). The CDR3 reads CASGLAGVDEQFF. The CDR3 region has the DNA TGTGCCAGCGGCCTAGCGGGGGTGGATGAGCAGTTCTTC.

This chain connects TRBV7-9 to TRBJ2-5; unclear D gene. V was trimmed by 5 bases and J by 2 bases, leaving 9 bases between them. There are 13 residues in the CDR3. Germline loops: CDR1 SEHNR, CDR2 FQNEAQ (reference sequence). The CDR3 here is CASSRQLQETQYF. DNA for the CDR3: TGTGCCAGCAGCCGACAACTACAAGAGACCCAGTACTTC.

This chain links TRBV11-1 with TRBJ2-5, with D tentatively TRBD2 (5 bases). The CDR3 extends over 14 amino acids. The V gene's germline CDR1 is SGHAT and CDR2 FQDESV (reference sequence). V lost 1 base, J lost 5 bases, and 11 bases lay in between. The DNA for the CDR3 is TGTGCCAGCAGCTTAGAATCCCGGAGGGAGACCCAGTACTTC. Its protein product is CASSLESRRETQYF.

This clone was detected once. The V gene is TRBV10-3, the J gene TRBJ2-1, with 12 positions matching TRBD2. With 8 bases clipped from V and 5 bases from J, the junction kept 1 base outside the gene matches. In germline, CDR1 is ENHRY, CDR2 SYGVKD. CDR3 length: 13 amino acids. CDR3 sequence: CAIASGRDNEQFF. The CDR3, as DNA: TGTGCCATCGCTAGCGGGAGGGACAATGAGCAGTTCTTC.

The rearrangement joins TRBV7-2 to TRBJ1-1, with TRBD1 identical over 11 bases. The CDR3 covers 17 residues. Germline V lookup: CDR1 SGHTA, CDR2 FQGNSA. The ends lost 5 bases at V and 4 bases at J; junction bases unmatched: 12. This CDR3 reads CASSPGTGGSGSTEAFF. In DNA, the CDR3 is TGTGCCAGCAGCCCTGGGACAGGGGGTAGTGGGAGCACTGAAGCTTTCTTT.

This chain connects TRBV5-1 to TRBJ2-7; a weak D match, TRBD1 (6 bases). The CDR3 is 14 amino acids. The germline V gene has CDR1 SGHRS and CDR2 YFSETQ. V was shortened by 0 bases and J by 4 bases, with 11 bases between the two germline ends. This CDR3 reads CASSLDGRGYEQYF. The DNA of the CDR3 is TGCGCCAGCAGCTTGGATGGCAGGGGTTACGAGCAGTACTTC.

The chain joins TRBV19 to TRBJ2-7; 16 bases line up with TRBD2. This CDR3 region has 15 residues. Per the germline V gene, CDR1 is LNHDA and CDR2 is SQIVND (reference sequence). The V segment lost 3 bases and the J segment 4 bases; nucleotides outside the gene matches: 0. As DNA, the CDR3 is TGTGCCAGTAGTATGGGACTAGCGGGAGGGTACGAGCAGTACTTC. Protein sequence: CASSMGLAGGYEQYF.